The 14 T cell receptor beta chains presented below share a single source sample, sequenced in a study of patients and donors after allogeneic stem cell transplantation. Each CDR3 protein gets one entry after TCRdb re-called the RT-PCR reads with MiXCR. The sample shows approximately 200,000 distinct CDR3 sequences, roughly 40% of them seen only once. Sequencing was performed on blood, either unsorted or a sorted T cell fraction (not recorded which). The receptors originated from a human donor who was either an allogeneic HSCT recipient or a stem cell or donor lymphocyte infusion donor (not recorded which). It is not recorded whose cells these are; they may come from a transplant donor.

The chain has TRBV11-3 and TRBJ2-2, with D perhaps matching TRBD2 (5 bases). The CDR3 spans 16 residues. Germline CDR1 reads SGHNT; CDR2 reads YENEEA. V was pared by 0 bases and J by 3 bases, with 11 bases between. The CDR3 sequence is CASSLEIGADTGELFF. The DNA for the CDR3 is TGTGCCAGCAGCTTAGAAATAGGAGCGGACACCGGGGAGCTGTTTTTT.

The genes are TRBV29-1 and TRBJ1-1, with D tentatively TRBD1 (5 bases). From germline, CDR1 is SQVTM and CDR2 ANQGSEA. This CDR3 spans 13 amino acids. The V end was cut by 6 bases, the J end by 0 bases, with 11 bases between. CDR3 nucleotides: TGCAGCGTAGACGACAGCTTGAACACTGAAGCTTTCTTT. It yields the protein CSVDDSLNTEAFF.

This rearrangement joins TRBV6-2 or TRBV6-3 to TRBJ2-7, with D uncertain. The CDR3 is 16 residues long. Germline V gene data show CDR1 as MNHEY and CDR2 as SVGEGT. V lost 4 bases, J lost 6 bases, and 22 bases lay in between. The DNA of the CDR3 is TGTGCCAGCAGTTCGGGTGACTCCCATCCCTCGTCCGAGCAGTACTTC. Encoded protein: CASSSGDSHPSSEQYF.

This chain joins TRBV9 and TRBJ2-7; D is unclear. From germline, CDR1 is SGDLS and CDR2 YYNGEE. This CDR3 is built from 16 residues. Trimming cost V 0 bases and J 3 bases, with 16 bases left between them. CDR3 protein: CASSVAPQLELYEQYF. CDR3 sequence (DNA): TGTGCCAGCAGCGTAGCCCCGCAGCTAGAGCTCTACGAGCAGTACTTC.

The gene calls are TRBV7-9 and TRBJ1-1, with unresolved D. CDR1 is SEHNR and CDR2 is FQNEAQ in the germline V gene (reference sequence). Trimming cost V 4 bases and J 0 bases, with 18 bases left between them. This CDR3 has 17 residues. CDR3 in amino acids: CASSSLRQRVMNTEAFF. DNA for the CDR3: TGTGCCAGCAGCTCCCTTCGACAACGAGTCATGAACACTGAAGCTTTCTTT.

V and J are TRBV27 and TRBJ1-2; D possibly corresponds to TRBD1 (5 bases). This CDR3 has 15 residues. Between the trimmed V and J ends, which lost 6 bases and 8 bases, there was a span of 22 bases. Germline V lookup: CDR1 MNHEY, CDR2 SMNVEV (reference sequence). In DNA, the CDR3 is TGTGCCAGCAGGCCCCTCGGGACGCCTCCCGCCGGCTACACCTTC. Protein sequence: CASRPLGTPPAGYTF.

This clonotype was detected only a few times. The chain uses TRBV7-9 and TRBJ2-7; 10 nucleotides line up with TRBD2. The CDR3 spans 14 residues. Germline CDR1 and CDR2: SEHNR and FQNEAQ (reference sequence). Trimming removed 8 bases from V and 1 base from J; junction bases left unmatched: 5. The CDR3 protein is CASRGTSVSYEQYF. CDR3 nucleotides: TGTGCCAGCCGCGGGACTAGCGTTTCCTACGAGCAGTACTTC.

The rearrangement joins TRBV5-6 to TRBJ2-4; D is uncertain. The V gene lost 0 bases and the J gene lost 13 bases, with 14 bases spanning the gap. Germline V gene lookup returns CDR1 SGHDT and CDR2 YYEEEE. This CDR3 is 13 amino acids long. The CDR3 DNA reads TGTGCCAGCAGCTTGGGCCTTTCGGACGCACAGTACTTC. It codes for CASSLGLSDAQYF.

CDR3 bases: TGTGCCAGCAGGGCGACAGGGAACGCCCAAAACATTCAGTACTTC. Translated: CASRATGNAQNIQYF. V usage is TRBV6-5 and J usage is TRBJ2-4; 7 bases map to TRBD1. CDR3 length equals 15 residues. Germline V gene data show CDR1 as MNHEY and CDR2 as SVGAGI. V shed 6 bases, J shed 5 bases, and the junction held 10 bases outside the gene matches.

The chain joins TRBV12-3 or TRBV12-4 to TRBJ2-1; tentatively, D is TRBD2 (6 bases). V lost 4 bases and J 10 bases, leaving 14 bases between the germline ends. This CDR3 comprises 13 residues. This CDR3 is CASSSTRLVEQFF. The CDR3 region has the DNA TGTGCCAGCAGTTCCACACGACTAGTAGAGCAGTTCTTC.

The chain recombines TRBV5-1 with TRBJ1-1; D unresolved. Germline V gene data show CDR1 as SGHRS and CDR2 as YFSETQ. The V end lost 3 bases, the J end lost 6 bases, and 12 bases lay between the germline ends. There are 13 residues in the CDR3. CDR3 DNA sequence: TGCGCCAGCAGCTCAGGAGCAGTCTCTGAAGCTTTCTTT. Its protein is CASSSGAVSEAFF.

The rearrangement joins TRBV20-1 to TRBJ2-7; a weak D match, TRBD2 (7 bases). The CDR3 runs to 14 residues. Trimming removed 0 bases from V and 4 bases from J, with 13 bases in between. From germline, CDR1 is DFQATT and CDR2 SNEGSKA (reference sequence). CDR3 region: CSARDGGGGYEQYF. The DNA for the CDR3 is TGCAGTGCTAGAGACGGAGGGGGAGGGTACGAGCAGTACTTC.

The chain couples TRBV27 to TRBJ1-1; 8 positions match TRBD1. J lost 1 base, V lost 6 bases, and 7 bases had no gene match. Germline V CDR1 and CDR2: MNHEY, SMNVEV (reference sequence). The CDR3 has 15 amino acids. The CDR3 DNA follows: TGTGCCAGCAGCCCGGGACAGGTAGAGAACACTGAAGCTTTCTTT. Protein: CASSPGQVENTEAFF.

This clonotype was seen a handful of times. The V and J genes are TRBV12-3 or TRBV12-4 and TRBJ2-1; 8 bases are shared with TRBD1. Trimming took 2 bases from V and 0 from J; bases not matched to a gene: 9. The CDR3 loop spans 18 amino acids. The CDR3 region is CASSLLGQVPSSYNEQFF. DNA of the CDR3: TGTGCCAGCAGTTTATTGGGACAGGTTCCTAGCTCCTACAATGAGCAGTTCTTC.